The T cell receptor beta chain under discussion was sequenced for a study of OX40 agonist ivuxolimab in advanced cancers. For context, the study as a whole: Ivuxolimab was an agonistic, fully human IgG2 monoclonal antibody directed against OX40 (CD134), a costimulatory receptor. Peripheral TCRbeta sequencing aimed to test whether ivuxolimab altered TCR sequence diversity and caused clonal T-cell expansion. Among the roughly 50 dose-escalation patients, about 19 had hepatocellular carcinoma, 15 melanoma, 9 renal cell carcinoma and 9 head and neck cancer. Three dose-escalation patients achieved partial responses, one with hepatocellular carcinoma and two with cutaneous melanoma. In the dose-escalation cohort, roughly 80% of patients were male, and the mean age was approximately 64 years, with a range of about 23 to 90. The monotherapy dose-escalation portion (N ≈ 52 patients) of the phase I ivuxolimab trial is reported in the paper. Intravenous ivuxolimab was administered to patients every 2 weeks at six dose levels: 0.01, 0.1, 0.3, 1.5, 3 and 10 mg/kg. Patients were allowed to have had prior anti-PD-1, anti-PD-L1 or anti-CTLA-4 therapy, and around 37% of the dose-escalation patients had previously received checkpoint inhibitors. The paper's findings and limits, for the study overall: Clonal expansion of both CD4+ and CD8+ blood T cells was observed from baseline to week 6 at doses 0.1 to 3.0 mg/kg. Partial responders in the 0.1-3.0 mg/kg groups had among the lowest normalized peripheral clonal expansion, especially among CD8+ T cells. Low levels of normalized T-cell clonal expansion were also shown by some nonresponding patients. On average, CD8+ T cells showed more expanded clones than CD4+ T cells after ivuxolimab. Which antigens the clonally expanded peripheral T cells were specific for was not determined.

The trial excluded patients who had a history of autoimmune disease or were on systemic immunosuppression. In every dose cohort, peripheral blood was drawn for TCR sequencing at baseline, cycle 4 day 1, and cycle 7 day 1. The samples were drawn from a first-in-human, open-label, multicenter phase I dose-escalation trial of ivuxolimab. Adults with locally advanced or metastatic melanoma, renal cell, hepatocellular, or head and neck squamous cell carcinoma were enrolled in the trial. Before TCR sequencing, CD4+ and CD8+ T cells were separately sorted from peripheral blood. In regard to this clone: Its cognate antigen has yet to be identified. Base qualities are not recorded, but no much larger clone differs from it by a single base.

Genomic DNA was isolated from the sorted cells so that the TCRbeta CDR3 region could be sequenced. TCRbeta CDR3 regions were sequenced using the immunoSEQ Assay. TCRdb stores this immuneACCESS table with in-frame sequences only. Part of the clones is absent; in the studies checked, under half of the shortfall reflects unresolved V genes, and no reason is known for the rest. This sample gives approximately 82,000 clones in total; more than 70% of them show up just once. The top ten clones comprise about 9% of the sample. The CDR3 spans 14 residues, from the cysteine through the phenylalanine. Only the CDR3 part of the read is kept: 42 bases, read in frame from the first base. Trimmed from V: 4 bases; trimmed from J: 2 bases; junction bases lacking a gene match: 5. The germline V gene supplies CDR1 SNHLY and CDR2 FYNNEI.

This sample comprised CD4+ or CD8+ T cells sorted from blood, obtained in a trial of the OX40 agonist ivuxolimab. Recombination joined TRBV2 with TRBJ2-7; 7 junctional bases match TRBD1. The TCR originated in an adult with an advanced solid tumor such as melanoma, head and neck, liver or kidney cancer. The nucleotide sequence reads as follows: TGTGCCAGCAGTGTGGAGACAGGGCCCTACGAGCAGTACTTC. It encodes CASSVETGPYEQYF.